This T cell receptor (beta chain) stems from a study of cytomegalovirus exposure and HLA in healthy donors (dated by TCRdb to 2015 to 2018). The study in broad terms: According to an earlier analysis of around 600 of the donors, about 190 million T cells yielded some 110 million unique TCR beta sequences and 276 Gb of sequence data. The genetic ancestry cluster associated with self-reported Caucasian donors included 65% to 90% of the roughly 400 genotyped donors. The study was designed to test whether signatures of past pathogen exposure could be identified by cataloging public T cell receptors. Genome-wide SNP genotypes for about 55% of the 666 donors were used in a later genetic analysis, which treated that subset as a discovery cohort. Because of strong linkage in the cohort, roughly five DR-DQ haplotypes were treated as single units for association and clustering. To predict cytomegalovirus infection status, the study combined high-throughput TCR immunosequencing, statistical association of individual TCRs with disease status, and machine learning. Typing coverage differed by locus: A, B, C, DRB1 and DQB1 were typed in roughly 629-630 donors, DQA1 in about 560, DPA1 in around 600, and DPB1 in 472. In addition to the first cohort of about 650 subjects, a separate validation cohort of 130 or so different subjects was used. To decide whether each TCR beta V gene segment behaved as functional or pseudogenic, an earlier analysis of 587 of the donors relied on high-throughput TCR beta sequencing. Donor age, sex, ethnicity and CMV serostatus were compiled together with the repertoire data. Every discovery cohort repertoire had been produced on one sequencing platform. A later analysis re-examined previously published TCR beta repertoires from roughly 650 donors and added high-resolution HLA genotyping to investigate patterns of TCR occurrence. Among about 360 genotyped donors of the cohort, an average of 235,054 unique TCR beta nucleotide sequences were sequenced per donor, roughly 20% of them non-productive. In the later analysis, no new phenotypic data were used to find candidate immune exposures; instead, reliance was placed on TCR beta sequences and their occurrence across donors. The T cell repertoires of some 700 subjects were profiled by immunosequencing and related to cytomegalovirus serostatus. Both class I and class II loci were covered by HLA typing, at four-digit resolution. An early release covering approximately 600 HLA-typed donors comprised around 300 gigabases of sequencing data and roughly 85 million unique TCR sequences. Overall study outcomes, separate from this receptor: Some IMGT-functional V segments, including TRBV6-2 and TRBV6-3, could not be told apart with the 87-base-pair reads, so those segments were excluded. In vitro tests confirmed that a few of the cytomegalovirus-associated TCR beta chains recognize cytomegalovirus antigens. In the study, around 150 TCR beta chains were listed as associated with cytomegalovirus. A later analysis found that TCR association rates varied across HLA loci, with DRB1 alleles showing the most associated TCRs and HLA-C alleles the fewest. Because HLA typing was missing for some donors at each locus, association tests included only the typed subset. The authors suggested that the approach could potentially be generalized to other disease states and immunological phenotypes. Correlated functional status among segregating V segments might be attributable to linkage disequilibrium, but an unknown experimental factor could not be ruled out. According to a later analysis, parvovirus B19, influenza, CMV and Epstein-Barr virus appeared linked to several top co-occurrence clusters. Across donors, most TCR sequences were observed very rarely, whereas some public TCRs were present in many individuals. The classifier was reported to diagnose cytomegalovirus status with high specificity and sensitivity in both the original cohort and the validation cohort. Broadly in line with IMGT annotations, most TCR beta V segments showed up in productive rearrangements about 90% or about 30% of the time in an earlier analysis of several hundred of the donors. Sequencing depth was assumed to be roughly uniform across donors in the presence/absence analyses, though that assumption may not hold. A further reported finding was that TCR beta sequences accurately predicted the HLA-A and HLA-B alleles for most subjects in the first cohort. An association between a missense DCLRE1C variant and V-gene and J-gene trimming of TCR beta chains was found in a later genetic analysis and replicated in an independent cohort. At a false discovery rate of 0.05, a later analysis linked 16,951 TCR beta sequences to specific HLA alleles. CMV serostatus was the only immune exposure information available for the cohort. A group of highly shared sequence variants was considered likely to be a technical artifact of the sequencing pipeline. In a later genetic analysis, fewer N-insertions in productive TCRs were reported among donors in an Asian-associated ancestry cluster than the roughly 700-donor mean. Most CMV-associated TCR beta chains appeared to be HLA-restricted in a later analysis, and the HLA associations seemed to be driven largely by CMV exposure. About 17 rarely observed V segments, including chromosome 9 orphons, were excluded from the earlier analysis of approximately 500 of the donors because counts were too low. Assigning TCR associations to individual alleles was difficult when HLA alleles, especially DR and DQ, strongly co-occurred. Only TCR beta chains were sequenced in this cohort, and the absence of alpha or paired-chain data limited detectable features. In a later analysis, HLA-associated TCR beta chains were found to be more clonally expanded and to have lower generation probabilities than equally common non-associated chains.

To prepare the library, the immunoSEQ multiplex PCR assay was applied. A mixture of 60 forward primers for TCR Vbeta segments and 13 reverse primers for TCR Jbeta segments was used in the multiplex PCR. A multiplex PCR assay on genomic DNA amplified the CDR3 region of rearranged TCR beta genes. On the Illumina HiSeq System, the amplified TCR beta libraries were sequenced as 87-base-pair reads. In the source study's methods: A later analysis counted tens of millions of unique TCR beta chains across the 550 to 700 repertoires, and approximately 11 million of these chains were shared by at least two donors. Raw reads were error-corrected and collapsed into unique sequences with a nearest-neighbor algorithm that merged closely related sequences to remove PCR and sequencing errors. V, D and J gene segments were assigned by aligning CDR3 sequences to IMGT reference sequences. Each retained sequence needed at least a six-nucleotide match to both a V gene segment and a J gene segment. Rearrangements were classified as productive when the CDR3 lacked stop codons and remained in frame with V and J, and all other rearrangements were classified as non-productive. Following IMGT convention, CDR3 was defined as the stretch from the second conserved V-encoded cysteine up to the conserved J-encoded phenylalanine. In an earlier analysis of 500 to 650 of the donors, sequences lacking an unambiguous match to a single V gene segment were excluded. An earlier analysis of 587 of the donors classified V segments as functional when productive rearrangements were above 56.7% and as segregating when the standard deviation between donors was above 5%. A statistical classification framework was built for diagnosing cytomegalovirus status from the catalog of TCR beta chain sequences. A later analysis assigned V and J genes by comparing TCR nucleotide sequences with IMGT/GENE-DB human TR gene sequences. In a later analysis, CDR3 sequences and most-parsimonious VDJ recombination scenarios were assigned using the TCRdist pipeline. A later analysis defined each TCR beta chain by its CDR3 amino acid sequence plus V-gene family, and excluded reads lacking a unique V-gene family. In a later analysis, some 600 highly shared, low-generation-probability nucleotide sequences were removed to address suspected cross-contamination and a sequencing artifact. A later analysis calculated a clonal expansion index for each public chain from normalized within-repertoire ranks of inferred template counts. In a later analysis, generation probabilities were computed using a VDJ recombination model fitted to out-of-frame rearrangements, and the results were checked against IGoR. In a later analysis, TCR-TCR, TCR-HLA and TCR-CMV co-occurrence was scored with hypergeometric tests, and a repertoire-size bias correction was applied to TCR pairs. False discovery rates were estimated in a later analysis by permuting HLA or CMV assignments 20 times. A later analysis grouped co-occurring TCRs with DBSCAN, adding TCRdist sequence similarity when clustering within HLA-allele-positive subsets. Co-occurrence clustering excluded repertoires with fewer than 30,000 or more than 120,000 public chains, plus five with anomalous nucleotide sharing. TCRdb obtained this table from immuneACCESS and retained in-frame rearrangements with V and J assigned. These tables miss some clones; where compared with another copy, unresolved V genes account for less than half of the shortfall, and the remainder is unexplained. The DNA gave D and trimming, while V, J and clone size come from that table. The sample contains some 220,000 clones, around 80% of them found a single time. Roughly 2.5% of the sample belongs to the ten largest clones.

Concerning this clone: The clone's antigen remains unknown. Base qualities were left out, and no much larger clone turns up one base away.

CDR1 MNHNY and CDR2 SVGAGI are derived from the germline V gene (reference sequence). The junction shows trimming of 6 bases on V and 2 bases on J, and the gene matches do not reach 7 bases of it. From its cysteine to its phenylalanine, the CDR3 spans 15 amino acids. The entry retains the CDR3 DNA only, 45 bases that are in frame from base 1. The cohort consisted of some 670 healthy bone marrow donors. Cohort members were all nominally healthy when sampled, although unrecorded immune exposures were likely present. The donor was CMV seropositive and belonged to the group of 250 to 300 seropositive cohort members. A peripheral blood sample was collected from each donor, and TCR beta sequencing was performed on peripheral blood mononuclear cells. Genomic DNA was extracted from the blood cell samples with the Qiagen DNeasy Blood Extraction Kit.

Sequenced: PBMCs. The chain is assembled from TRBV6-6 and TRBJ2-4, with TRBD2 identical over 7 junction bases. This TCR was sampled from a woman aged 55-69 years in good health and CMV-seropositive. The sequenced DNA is TGTGCCAGCAGACCCGGGACTACGCCCAAAAACATTCAGTACTTC. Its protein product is CASRPGTTPKNIQYF.